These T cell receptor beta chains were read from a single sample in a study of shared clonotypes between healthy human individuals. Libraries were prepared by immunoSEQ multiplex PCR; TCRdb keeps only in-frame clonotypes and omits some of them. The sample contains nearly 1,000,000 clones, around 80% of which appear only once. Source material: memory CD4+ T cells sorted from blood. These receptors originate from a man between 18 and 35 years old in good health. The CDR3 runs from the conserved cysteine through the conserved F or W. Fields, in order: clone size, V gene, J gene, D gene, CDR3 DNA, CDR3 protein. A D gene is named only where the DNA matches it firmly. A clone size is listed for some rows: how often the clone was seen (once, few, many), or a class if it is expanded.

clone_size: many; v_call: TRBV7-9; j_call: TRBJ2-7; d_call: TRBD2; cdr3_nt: TGTGCCAGCAGGGAGACTAGCGCGGTACTTAGCGAGCAGTACTTC; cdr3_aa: CASRETSAVLSEQYF
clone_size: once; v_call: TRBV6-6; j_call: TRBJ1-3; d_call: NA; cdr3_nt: TGTGCCAGCAGGCCAGGGGAGAGCTCTGGAAACACCATATATTTT; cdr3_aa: CASRPGESSGNTIYF
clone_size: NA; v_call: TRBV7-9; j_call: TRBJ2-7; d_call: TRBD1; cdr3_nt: TGTGCCAGCACCCGACAGGGGAACTACGAGCAGTACTTC; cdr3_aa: CASTRQGNYEQYF
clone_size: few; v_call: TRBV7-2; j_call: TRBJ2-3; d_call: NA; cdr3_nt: TGTGCCAGCAGCTTAGTAGCGGCCCTAGATCTAGATACGCAGTATTTT; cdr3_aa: CASSLVAALDLDTQYF
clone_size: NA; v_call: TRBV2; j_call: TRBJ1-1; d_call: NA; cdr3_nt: TGTGCCGGAAGGGCCCAGGGGCGGACTGAAGCTTTCTTT; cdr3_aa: CAGRAQGRTEAFF
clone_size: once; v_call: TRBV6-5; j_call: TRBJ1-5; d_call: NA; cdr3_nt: TGTGCCAGCGGAAGCCAGCCCCAGCATTTT; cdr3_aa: CASGSQPQHF
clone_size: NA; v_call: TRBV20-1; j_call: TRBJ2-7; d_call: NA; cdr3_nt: TGCAGTGCGGGGGTTGAGTACGAGCAGTACTTC; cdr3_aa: CSAGVEYEQYF
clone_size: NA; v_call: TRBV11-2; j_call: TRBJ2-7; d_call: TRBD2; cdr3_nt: TGTGCCAGCAGCTCGGTCGGGACTAGCGGCTTCTACGAGCAGTACTTC; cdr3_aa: CASSSVGTSGFYEQYF
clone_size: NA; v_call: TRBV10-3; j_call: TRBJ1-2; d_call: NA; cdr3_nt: TGTGCCATCAGTGAGCAAAGGGACTATGGCTACACCTTC; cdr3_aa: CAISEQRDYGYTF
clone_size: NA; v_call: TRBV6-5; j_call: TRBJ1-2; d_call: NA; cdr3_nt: TGTGCCAGCAGCGGGGGGCGCTATGGCTACACCTTC; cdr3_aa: CASSGGRYGYTF
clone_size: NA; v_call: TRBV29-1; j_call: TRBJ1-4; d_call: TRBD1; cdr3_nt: TGCAGCGTCGCCGGGACAGGGGGCAGTAATGAAAAACTGTTTTTT; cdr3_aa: CSVAGTGGSNEKLFF
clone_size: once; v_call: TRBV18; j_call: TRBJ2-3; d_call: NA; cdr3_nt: TGTGCCAGCTCACTCCCCACAAGCACAGATACGCAGTATTTT; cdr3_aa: CASSLPTSTDTQYF
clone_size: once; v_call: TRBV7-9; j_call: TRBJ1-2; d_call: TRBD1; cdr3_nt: TGTGCCAGCAGCAGAGGACAGGGGGCGGTTTCGCTGGCTAACTATGGCTACACCTTC; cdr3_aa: CASSRGQGAVSLANYGYTF
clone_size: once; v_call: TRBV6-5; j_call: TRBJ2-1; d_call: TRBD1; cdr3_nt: TGTGCCAGCAGTTCCCTGACAGGGGGTTCCGATGAGCAGTTCTTC; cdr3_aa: CASSSLTGGSDEQFF
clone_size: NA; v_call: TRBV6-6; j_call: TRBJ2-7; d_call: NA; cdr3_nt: TGTGCCAGCAGTTACTCGACCGTCGAGCAGTACTTC; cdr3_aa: CASSYSTVEQYF
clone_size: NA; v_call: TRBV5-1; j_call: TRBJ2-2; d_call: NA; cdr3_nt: TGCGCCAGCAGCCCACACAGGGAGGTGATGTTTTTT; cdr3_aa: CASSPHREVMFF
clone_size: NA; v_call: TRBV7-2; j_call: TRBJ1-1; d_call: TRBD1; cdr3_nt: TGTGCCAGCAGCTTACAGGGGGGAGACACTGAAGCTTTCTTT; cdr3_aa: CASSLQGGDTEAFF
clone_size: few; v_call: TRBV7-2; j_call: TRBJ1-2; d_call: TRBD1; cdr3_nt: TGTGCCAGCAGCTTAGGGACAGGAGGCTATGGCTACACCTTC; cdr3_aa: CASSLGTGGYGYTF
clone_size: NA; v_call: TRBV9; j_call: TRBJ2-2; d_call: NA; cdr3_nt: TGTGCCAGCAGCGACGGCGCGAACACCGGGGAGCTGTTTTTT; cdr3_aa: CASSDGANTGELFF
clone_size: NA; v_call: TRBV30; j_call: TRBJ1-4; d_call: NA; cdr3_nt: TGTGCCTGGGTTACAGGGAAAAAACTGTTTTTT; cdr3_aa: CAWVTGKKLFF
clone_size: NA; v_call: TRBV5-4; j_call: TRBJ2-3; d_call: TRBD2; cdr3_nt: TGTGCCAGCAGCTTGGGCGCCGGGAGCGGGAGGGCCGGTAGCACAGATACGCAGTATTTT; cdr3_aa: CASSLGAGSGRAGSTDTQYF
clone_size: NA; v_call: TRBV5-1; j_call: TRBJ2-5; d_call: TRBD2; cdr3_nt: TGCGCCAGCAGCGACGGCACTAGCGGGGGCCTGAAAGAGACCCAGTACTTC; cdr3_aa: CASSDGTSGGLKETQYF
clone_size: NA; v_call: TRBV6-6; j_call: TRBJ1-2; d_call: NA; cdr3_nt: TGTGCCAGCAGCGCGCAGGGTAACTATGGCTACACCTTC; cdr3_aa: CASSAQGNYGYTF
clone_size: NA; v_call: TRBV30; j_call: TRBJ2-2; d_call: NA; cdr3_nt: TGTGCCTGGAGCAGGGAGGCTAGGGGCGGGGAGCTGTTTTTT; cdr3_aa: CAWSREARGGELFF
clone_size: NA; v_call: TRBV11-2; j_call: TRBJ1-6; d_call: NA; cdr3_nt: TGTGCCAGCCGCTTGGGGCAGGCTAATTCACCCCTCCACTTT; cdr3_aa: CASRLGQANSPLHF
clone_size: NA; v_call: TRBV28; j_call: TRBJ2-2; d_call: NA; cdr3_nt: TGTGCCAGCAGGCCGATTAGGGGGACTTCTTCCGGGGAGCTGTTTTTT; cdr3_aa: CASRPIRGTSSGELFF
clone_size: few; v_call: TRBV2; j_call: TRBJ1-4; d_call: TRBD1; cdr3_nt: TGTGCCAGCAGAATAGGGGGCGAAAAACTGTTTTTT; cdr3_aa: CASRIGGEKLFF
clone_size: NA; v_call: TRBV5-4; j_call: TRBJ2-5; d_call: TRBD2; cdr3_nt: TGTGCCAGCAGCCCGGGGGGGTACAGGGAGACCCAGTACTTC; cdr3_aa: CASSPGGYRETQYF
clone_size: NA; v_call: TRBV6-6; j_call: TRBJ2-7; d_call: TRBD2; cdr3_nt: TGTGCCAGCAGTCTACTAGCGGGAGGTCGGTACGAGCAGTACTTC; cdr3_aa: CASSLLAGGRYEQYF
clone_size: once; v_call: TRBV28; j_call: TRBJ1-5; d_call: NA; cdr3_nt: TGTGCCAGCAGTTTAGATTGGGGTGGAAACAATCAGCCCCAGCATTTT; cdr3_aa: CASSLDWGGNNQPQHF
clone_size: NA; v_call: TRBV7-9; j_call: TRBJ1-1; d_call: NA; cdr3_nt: TGTGCCAGCAATCCGCCACTTAACACTGAAGCTTTCTTT; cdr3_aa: CASNPPLNTEAFF
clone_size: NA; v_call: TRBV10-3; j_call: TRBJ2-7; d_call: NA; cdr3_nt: TGTGCCATCAGTACAGGGAACTACGAGCAGTACTTC; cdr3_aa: CAISTGNYEQYF
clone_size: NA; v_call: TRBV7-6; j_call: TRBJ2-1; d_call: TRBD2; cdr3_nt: TGTGCCAGCAGCTTAGCGCGAGTAGCGGGGAATGAGCAGTTCTTC; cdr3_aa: CASSLARVAGNEQFF
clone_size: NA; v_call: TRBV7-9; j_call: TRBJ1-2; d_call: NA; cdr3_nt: TGTGCCAGCAGCTTAGGTCGGGGGCAGAGCTGGGCCTTC; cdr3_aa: CASSLGRGQSWAF
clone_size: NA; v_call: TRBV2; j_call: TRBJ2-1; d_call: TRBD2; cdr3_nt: TGTGCCAGCTTCGGGGCTAGCGGGCAAAATGAGCAGTTCTTC; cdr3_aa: CASFGASGQNEQFF
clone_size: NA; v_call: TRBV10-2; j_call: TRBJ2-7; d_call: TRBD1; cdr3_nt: TGCGCCAGCAGTGCTAGGACAGGGGTAGGTTACGAGCAGTACTTC; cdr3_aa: CASSARTGVGYEQYF
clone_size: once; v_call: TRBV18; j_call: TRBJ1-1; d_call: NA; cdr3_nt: TGTGCCAGCTCCCCGATCGGGGCCACTGAAGCTTTCTTT; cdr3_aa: CASSPIGATEAFF
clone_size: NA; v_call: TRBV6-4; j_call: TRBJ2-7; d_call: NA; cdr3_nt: TGTGCCGGCTACCGGGACACCGTCTACGAGCAGTACTTC; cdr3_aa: CAGYRDTVYEQYF
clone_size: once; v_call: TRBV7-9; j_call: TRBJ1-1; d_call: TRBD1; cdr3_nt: TGTGCCAGCAGCCCGGGGACAGGAGCAGCTTTCTTT; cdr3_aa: CASSPGTGAAFF
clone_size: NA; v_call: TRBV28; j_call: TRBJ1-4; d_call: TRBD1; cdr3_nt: TGTGCCAGCAGTCCAGGGACAGGGGGAAATGAAAAACTGTTTTTT; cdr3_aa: CASSPGTGGNEKLFF
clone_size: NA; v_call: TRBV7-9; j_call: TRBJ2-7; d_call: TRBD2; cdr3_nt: TGTGCCAGCAGCTCTGCCGTACTAGCGGGAGATCATGACGAGCAGTACTTC; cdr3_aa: CASSSAVLAGDHDEQYF
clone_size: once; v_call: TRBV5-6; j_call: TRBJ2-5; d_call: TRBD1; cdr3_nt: TGTGCCAGCAGCCCAGACAGGGGTGCGTCCGGGACCCAGTACTTC; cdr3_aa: CASSPDRGASGTQYF
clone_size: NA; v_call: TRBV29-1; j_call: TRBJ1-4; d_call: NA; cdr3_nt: TGCAGCGTTGCACCACTGGGACCTAATGAAAAACTGTTTTTT; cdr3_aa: CSVAPLGPNEKLFF
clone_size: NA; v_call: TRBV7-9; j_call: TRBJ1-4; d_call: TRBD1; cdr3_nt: TGTGCCAGCAGCCGCTGGACAGGGGGCGGAATAGGTGAAAAACTGTTTTTT; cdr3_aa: CASSRWTGGGIGEKLFF
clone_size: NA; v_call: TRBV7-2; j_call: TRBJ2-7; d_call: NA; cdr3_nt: TGTGCCAGCAGCTTAATGCTCAGCTCCTACGAGCAGTACTTC; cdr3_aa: CASSLMLSSYEQYF
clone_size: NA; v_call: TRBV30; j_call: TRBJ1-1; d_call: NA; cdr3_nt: TGTGCCTGGAGTTCGGGGCAGAGGTTTGAAGCTTTCTTT; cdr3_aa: CAWSSGQRFEAFF
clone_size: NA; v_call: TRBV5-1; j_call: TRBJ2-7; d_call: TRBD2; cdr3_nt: TGCGCCAGCAGCTTGGGAGCGGGGGGACAGAGTTACGAGCAGTACTTC; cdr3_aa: CASSLGAGGQSYEQYF
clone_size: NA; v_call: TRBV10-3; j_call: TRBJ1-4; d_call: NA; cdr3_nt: TGTGCCACGACAGGATCAACTAATGAAAAACTGTTTTTT; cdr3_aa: CATTGSTNEKLFF
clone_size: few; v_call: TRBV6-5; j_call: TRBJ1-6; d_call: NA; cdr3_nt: TGTGCCAGCGCCCCAAGGGGTTCACCCCTCCACTTT; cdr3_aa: CASAPRGSPLHF
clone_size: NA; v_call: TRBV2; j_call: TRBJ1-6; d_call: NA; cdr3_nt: TGTGCCAGCAGTGAATCGGGCGGGGGCAGTTCACCCCTCCACTTT; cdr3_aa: CASSESGGGSSPLHF
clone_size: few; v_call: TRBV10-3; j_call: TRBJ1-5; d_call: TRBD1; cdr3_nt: TGTGCCATCCAGGCACAGGGGTCGGAACAGCCCCAGCATTTT; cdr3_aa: CAIQAQGSEQPQHF
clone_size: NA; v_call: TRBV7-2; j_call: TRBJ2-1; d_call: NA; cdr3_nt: TGTGCCAGCAGTCAAACGGGACCCTACAATGAGCAGTTCTTC; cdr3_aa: CASSQTGPYNEQFF
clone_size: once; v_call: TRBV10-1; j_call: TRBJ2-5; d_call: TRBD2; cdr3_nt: TGCGCCAGCAGTAAAGGGACTAGCGGGGACCAAGAGACCCAGTACTTC; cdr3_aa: CASSKGTSGDQETQYF
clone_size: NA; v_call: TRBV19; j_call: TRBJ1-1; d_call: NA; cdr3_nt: TGTGCCAGTAGTGTCAGAATGAACACTGAAGCTTTCTTT; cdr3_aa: CASSVRMNTEAFF
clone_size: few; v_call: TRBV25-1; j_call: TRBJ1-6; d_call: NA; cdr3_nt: TGTGCCAGCAGGGATACAGGGTATAATTCACCCCTCCACTTT; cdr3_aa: CASRDTGYNSPLHF
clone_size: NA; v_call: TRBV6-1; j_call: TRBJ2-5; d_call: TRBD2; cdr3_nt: TGTGCCAGCAGCGGGATCGGCGGGGGGGAGACCCAGTACTTC; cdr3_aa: CASSGIGGGETQYF
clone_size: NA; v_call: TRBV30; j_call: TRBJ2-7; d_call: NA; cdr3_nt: TGTGCCTGGAGTTTTCGGCCTGAGACCGGGAGAAAGGGTGAGCAGTACTTC; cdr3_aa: CAWSFRPETGRKGEQYF
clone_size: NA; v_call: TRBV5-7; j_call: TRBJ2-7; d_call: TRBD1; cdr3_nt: TGTGCCAGCAGCAGAAATATGACAGGGGCCTGGACGGGCGAGCAGTACTTC; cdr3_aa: CASSRNMTGAWTGEQYF
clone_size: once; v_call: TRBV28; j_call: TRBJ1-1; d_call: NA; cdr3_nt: TGTGCCAGCAGTTTGGTTCCGGGGTCCGGGGCCTCTGAAGCTTTCTTT; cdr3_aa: CASSLVPGSGASEAFF
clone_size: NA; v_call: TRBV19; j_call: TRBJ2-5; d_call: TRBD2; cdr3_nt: TGTGCCAGTAGTCCCGGACTAGCGGGAGGGCCGAGGCAAGAGACCCAGTACTTC; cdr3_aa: CASSPGLAGGPRQETQYF